Each of the 5 T cell receptor beta chains below was sequenced from the same sample in a study of T cells in Graves' hyperthyroidism and ophthalmopathy. Researchers amplified the TCR beta CDR3 regions from RNA transcripts. The HTBI primer set served for first-round RT-PCR of the TCR CDR3. TCRdb redid the calling of the multiplex PCR reads with MiXCR, one entry per CDR3 protein. The repertoire holds just under 750,000 distinct CDR3 sequences, with about 35% as singletons. Sequencing input: blood. Receptor source: a woman aged 40 to 55 with Graves' hyperthyroidism.

This clonotype has ten or more counts. The chain recombines TRBV29-1 with TRBJ1-2; D might be TRBD1 (6 bases). Germline lookup yields CDR1 SQVTM and CDR2 ANQGSEA. The CDR3 contains 12 residues. V lost 1 base and J 7 bases, leaving 10 bases between the germline ends. The CDR3 nucleotides read TGCAGCGTTGAAGGAACAGGGAGTGGCTACACCTTC. Its translation: CSVEGTGSGYTF.

This clonotype occurred many times. The chain carries TRBV10-1 and TRBJ2-5; 7 nucleotides align to TRBD1. Per the germline V gene, CDR1 is WNHNN and CDR2 is SYGVQD (reference sequence). V shed 0 bases, J shed 5 bases, and the junction held 3 bases outside the gene matches. The CDR3 has 14 residues. The CDR3 bases are TGCGCCAGCAGTGAGTCAGGGGGCTCGGAGACCCAGTACTTC. This translates into CASSESGGSETQYF.

This clonotype was picked up many times. The chain carries TRBV29-1 and TRBJ1-5; D gene uncertain. This CDR3 spans 12 amino acids. Between the trimmed V and J ends, which lost 4 bases and 2 bases, there was a span of 6 bases. Germline-derived CDR1 and CDR2 are SQVTM and ANQGSEA. The CDR3 sequence: CSVGAGNQPQHF. DNA for the CDR3: TGCAGCGTTGGGGCGGGCAATCAGCCCCAGCATTTT.

This clonotype was found many times. The chain couples TRBV20-1 to TRBJ1-2; 8 nucleotides agree with TRBD1. The CDR3 has 15 residues. J gave up 4 bases and V 0 bases, and 7 bases lay outside the gene matches. Per the germline V gene, CDR1 is DFQATT and CDR2 is SNEGSKA (reference sequence). The CDR3: CSARDLDRESYGYTF. Written as DNA, the CDR3 is TGCAGTGCTAGAGACCTGGACAGGGAGAGCTATGGCTACACCTTC.

This chain uses TRBV15 with TRBJ1-1; D may be TRBD1 (6 bases). The CDR3 consists of 14 residues. V was clipped by 5 bases and J by 1 base, with 11 bases between them. From germline, CDR1 is LNHNV and CDR2 YYDKDF (reference sequence). The CDR3 sequence: CATSYGTTNTEAFF. The CDR3 nucleotides are TGTGCCACCAGCTACGGGACAACGAACACTGAAGCTTTCTTT.